This is a list of T cell receptor beta chains from one sample in a study of identical twins. TCRdb itself ran the 5' RACE reads through MiXCR, one entry per CDR3 protein. The sample carries about 660,000 distinct CDR3 sequences, around 8.6% recorded once. In addition, the sample was reused for a study of yellow fever vaccine responses in identical twins.

Specimen: PBMCs. These TCRs come from a woman in her late teens or twenties in good health. Each CDR3 is given with its conserved first and last residue. D genes are given only for firm matches. The size of a clone is reported for some rows only, either as once, few or many, or as a class for expanded clones.

size: many; D: TRBD1; J: TRBJ1-3; V: TRBV4-3; CDR3: CASSQLTGAGNTIYF; DNA: TGCGCCAGCAGCCAATTGACAGGGGCTGGAAACACCATATATTTT
size: .; D: .; J: TRBJ2-7; V: TRBV6-6; CDR3: CATITPTYEQYF; DNA: TGTGCCACCATTACGCCTACCTACGAGCAGTACTTC
size: few; D: TRBD2; J: TRBJ2-5; V: TRBV20-1; CDR3: CSARLAGRQETQYF; DNA: TGCAGTGCGAGACTAGCGGGAAGACAAGAGACCCAGTACTTC
size: many; D: .; J: TRBJ2-2; V: TRBV12-3/TRBV12-4; CDR3: CASSFDSWDANTGELFF; DNA: TGTGCCAGCAGTTTCGACAGTTGGGACGCGAACACCGGGGAGCTGTTTTTT
size: .; D: TRBD1; J: TRBJ2-2; V: TRBV11-1; CDR3: CASTKSTRTGGRVGELFF; DNA: TGTGCCAGCACTAAATCAACGAGGACAGGGGGCCGTGTCGGGGAGCTGTTTTTT
size: few; D: TRBD1; J: TRBJ2-7; V: TRBV28; CDR3: CASSSPGTGGHEQYF; DNA: TGTGCCAGCAGTTCCCCCGGGACAGGGGGGCACGAGCAGTACTTC
size: .; D: TRBD1; J: TRBJ2-7; V: TRBV7-9; CDR3: CASSAEQGALEQYF; DNA: TGTGCCAGCAGCGCGGAACAGGGGGCGCTTGAGCAGTACTTC
size: few; D: .; J: TRBJ1-1; V: TRBV6-5; CDR3: CASSYSPGRVTEAFF; DNA: TGTGCCAGCAGTTACTCCCCAGGAAGGGTCACTGAAGCTTTCTTT
size: many; D: .; J: TRBJ2-1; V: TRBV6-5; CDR3: CASSYFGFLNEQFF; DNA: TGTGCCAGCAGTTACTTTGGATTCCTGAATGAGCAGTTCTTC
size: few; D: TRBD1; J: TRBJ2-5; V: TRBV11-2; CDR3: CASSLTFTGGETQYF; DNA: TGTGCCAGCAGCCTCACGTTCACAGGGGGGGAGACCCAGTACTTC
size: many; D: .; J: TRBJ2-3; V: TRBV7-9; CDR3: CASSLGARELPTDTQYF; DNA: TGTGCCAGCAGCTTAGGGGCCAGGGAACTACCCACAGATACGCAGTATTTT
size: .; D: TRBD2; J: TRBJ2-7; V: TRBV28; CDR3: CASSQYEFGLAGYEQYF; DNA: TGTGCCAGCAGTCAATACGAATTCGGACTAGCGGGGTACGAGCAGTACTTC
size: .; D: .; J: TRBJ2-2; V: TRBV20-1; CDR3: CSARDRVRTGELFF; DNA: TGCAGTGCTCGAGACCGGGTTCGAACCGGGGAGCTGTTTTTT
size: .; D: TRBD1; J: TRBJ2-1; V: TRBV19; CDR3: CASREQGAPYNEQFF; DNA: TGTGCCAGTAGGGAACAGGGGGCCCCCTACAATGAGCAGTTCTTC
size: few; D: .; J: TRBJ2-1; V: TRBV28; CDR3: CASRVSGSSYNEQFF; DNA: TGTGCCAGCAGAGTAAGCGGTAGCTCCTACAATGAGCAGTTCTTC
size: few; D: TRBD2; J: TRBJ2-7; V: TRBV6-2/TRBV6-3; CDR3: CASSYPLAGDYEQYF; DNA: TGTGCCAGCAGTTACCCCCTAGCGGGGGACTACGAGCAGTACTTC
size: many; D: TRBD2; J: TRBJ2-2; V: TRBV12-3/TRBV12-4; CDR3: CASSSPTAGGPGELFF; DNA: TGTGCCAGCAGTTCCCCAACGGCGGGAGGTCCCGGGGAGCTGTTTTTT
size: many; D: .; J: TRBJ2-5; V: TRBV5-1; CDR3: CASSVAESGTQYF; DNA: TGCGCCAGCAGTGTGGCGGAGTCGGGGACCCAGTACTTC
size: many; D: TRBD2; J: TRBJ2-1; V: TRBV18; CDR3: CASSPRTSGLYNEQFF; DNA: TGTGCCAGCTCACCACGGACTAGCGGTCTCTACAATGAGCAGTTCTTC
size: .; D: TRBD2; J: TRBJ2-1; V: TRBV7-2; CDR3: CASSRGLAGGFQFF; DNA: TGTGCCAGCAGCCGAGGACTAGCGGGAGGCTTCCAGTTCTTC
size: many; D: TRBD2; J: TRBJ2-1; V: TRBV4-2; CDR3: CASSQPGLDNEQFF; DNA: TGTGCCAGCAGCCAACCGGGACTAGACAATGAGCAGTTCTTC
size: few; D: TRBD2; J: TRBJ2-2; V: TRBV2; CDR3: CASSEVAGGTGELFF; DNA: TGTGCCAGCAGTGAAGTTGCGGGGGGGACCGGGGAGCTGTTTTTT
size: many; D: .; J: TRBJ1-1; V: TRBV15; CDR3: CATSRDMGTEAFF; DNA: TGTGCCACCAGCAGAGATATGGGCACTGAAGCTTTCTTT
size: .; D: .; J: TRBJ2-7; V: TRBV3-1; CDR3: CASSLGQSPTQYF; DNA: TGTGCCAGCAGCCTAGGACAGTCCCCGACGCAGTACTTC
size: .; D: .; J: TRBJ1-1; V: TRBV29-1; CDR3: CSVVRGLRTEAFF; DNA: TGCAGCGTTGTGAGGGGACTGCGCACTGAAGCTTTCTTT
size: few; D: .; J: TRBJ2-2; V: TRBV5-1; CDR3: CASSLAGTHNTGELFF; DNA: TGCGCCAGCAGTTTGGCGGGAACACATAACACCGGGGAGCTGTTTTTT
size: few; D: TRBD1; J: TRBJ2-3; V: TRBV24-1; CDR3: CATSWGQGNTDTQYF; DNA: TGTGCCACCAGTTGGGGACAGGGGAACACAGATACGCAGTATTTT
size: .; D: .; J: TRBJ1-1; V: TRBV12-3/TRBV12-4; CDR3: CASRHPRRFTEAFF; DNA: TGTGCCAGCAGACACCCCCGGCGGTTCACTGAAGCTTTCTTT
size: few; D: .; J: TRBJ1-6; V: TRBV7-2; CDR3: CASSPLGSPLHF; DNA: TGTGCCAGCAGCCCCCTAGGGTCACCCCTCCACTTT
size: few; D: .; J: TRBJ2-7; V: TRBV4-3; CDR3: CASSQDLAYSYEQYF; DNA: TGCGCCAGCAGCCAAGATTTAGCGTACTCCTACGAGCAGTACTTC
size: many; D: TRBD2; J: TRBJ2-7; V: TRBV10-3; CDR3: CAISESGGGLGASEQYF; DNA: TGTGCCATCAGTGAGTCGGGTGGCGGACTAGGGGCCTCCGAGCAGTACTTC
size: .; D: .; J: TRBJ1-1; V: TRBV7-9; CDR3: CASSHRGTRLYTEAFF; DNA: TGTGCCAGCAGCCATAGGGGCACTCGCCTTTACACTGAAGCTTTCTTT
size: .; D: .; J: TRBJ1-6; V: TRBV28; CDR3: CASSYNISGAPLHF; DNA: TGTGCCAGCAGCTACAACATTTCGGGGGCACCCCTCCACTTT
size: many; D: .; J: TRBJ2-1; V: TRBV6-5; CDR3: CASSYSTATYNEQFF; DNA: TGTGCCAGCAGTTACTCTACAGCAACCTACAATGAGCAGTTCTTC
size: few; D: TRBD2; J: TRBJ2-1; V: TRBV7-3; CDR3: CASRTAGVDEQFF; DNA: TGTGCCAGCAGGACTGCGGGGGTCGATGAGCAGTTCTTC
size: few; D: TRBD2; J: TRBJ2-7; V: TRBV28; CDR3: CASSFPTSGGSYEQYF; DNA: TGTGCCAGCAGTTTCCCCACTAGCGGGGGCTCCTACGAGCAGTACTTC
size: .; D: .; J: TRBJ2-1; V: TRBV25-1; CDR3: CASSADGSYNEQFF; DNA: TGTGCCAGCAGTGCCGACGGCTCCTACAATGAGCAGTTCTTC
size: many; D: .; J: TRBJ2-7; V: TRBV29-1; CDR3: CSVRRTPTYEQYF; DNA: TGCAGCGTCCGACGGACTCCGACCTACGAGCAGTACTTC
size: .; D: TRBD1; J: TRBJ1-2; V: TRBV29-1; CDR3: CSVRGTGDGYTF; DNA: TGCAGCGTTCGCGGGACAGGGGACGGCTACACCTTC
size: .; D: .; J: TRBJ2-3; V: TRBV7-9; CDR3: CASTAQYGESTDTQYF; DNA: TGTGCCAGCACCGCGCAGTACGGGGAAAGCACAGATACGCAGTATTTT
size: many; D: .; J: TRBJ2-7; V: TRBV29-1; CDR3: CSVEGGGYEQYF; DNA: TGCAGCGTTGAAGGAGGGGGCTACGAGCAGTACTTC
size: few; D: TRBD2; J: TRBJ2-2; V: TRBV5-6; CDR3: CASSGRDTGELFF; DNA: TGTGCCAGCAGCGGGAGGGACACCGGGGAGCTGTTTTTT
size: .; D: TRBD2; J: TRBJ2-2; V: TRBV6-1; CDR3: CASLRLAGGSGELFF; DNA: TGTGCCTCTTTAAGGCTAGCGGGGGGATCGGGGGAGCTGTTTTTT
size: many; D: .; J: TRBJ2-1; V: TRBV4-3; CDR3: CASSQGGVNEQFF; DNA: TGCGCCAGCAGCCAAGGCGGGGTCAATGAGCAGTTCTTC
size: .; D: .; J: TRBJ2-7; V: TRBV5-1; CDR3: CASSPSPGSAAEQYF; DNA: TGCGCCAGCAGCCCCTCCCCAGGGAGCGCCGCCGAGCAGTACTTC
size: many; D: .; J: TRBJ2-7; V: TRBV20-1; CDR3: CSASLVFGEQYF; DNA: TGCAGTGCTAGTCTAGTCTTCGGGGAGCAGTACTTC